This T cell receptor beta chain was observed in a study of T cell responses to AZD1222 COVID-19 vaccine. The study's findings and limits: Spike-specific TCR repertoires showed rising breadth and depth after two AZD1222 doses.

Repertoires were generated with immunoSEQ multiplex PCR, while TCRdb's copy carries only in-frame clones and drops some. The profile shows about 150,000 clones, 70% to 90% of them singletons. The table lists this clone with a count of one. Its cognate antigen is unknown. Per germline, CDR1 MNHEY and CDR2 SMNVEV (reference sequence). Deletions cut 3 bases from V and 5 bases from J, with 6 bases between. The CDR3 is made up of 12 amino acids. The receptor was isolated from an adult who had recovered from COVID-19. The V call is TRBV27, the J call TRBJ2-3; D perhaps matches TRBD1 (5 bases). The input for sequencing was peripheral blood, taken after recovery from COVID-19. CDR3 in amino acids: CASSFREDTQYF. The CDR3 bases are TGTGCCAGCAGTTTCAGGGAAGATACGCAGTATTTT.